This TCR beta chain was sequenced in a study of blood T cell repertoires in COVID-19 (TCRdb year 2020). Study-level background: Samples from collaborators originated in the United States, Italy and Spain and spanned both the acute and convalescent phases of COVID-19. Deeply sampled blood TCRbeta repertoires from subjects exposed to, actively infected with, or recovered from COVID-19 were included in the dataset. Where HLA class I and class II types were available, the types were taken from metadata supplied by the sample provider, not from assay-based typing. The repertoires were released in a freely available public database intended as a resource for research on the immune response to SARS-CoV-2. The samples were drawn from two sources: the first 160 participants of the ongoing ImmuneRACE study, and fewer than 1,500 subjects contributed by 6 global collaborators. The prospective study material was composed of cDNA or gDNA derived from T cells, B-cell-depleted T cells, or PBMCs. Nearly every sample came with metadata listing a de-identified subject ID, COVID-19 status, age in years and sex. Overall results and qualifications from the work: The quantity of clinical and demographic metadata differed by source and by participant and was supplied without curation.

The collaborating institutions used their own protocols to collect whole blood in K2EDTA tubes. For TCRbeta analysis, collaborator samples were shipped as frozen whole blood, as isolated PBMCs, or as DNA extracted from either sample type. Points on this clone: The antigen this receptor binds is unknown. Per-base qualities were not stored, and no clone one base away is much larger.

The CDR3 contains 13 residues, cysteine and phenylalanine counted. The only DNA kept is the CDR3, 39 bases in frame from the first base. V and J lose 5 bases and 4 bases, and a span of 9 bases separates them. The germline V gene sets CDR1 to SGHTA and CDR2 to FQGNSA. TCRbeta CDR3 regions were amplified from genomic DNA using the immunoSEQ Assay, a bias-controlled multiplex PCR. The paper's processing steps were these. The number of nucleated cells in each sample was estimated by amplification of reference gene primers within the assay. To quantify the absolute abundance of each unique TCRbeta CDR3 rearrangement, sequence reads were collapsed and filtered. For each sample, productive Simpson clonality was calculated as the square root of Simpson's diversity index across productive rearrangements. TCRdb holds this immuneACCESS table with in-frame rearrangements only. Some clones are missing; in checked studies, unresolved V genes explain under half, and the rest has no known cause. The V and J calls and the clone size are those of that table, but D and trimming were determined from the DNA. This sample is represented by roughly 100,000 clones; 84% of them were singletons. The top ten clones comprise roughly 4% of the sample.

The chain is encoded by TRBV7-2 joined to TRBJ1-5; a weak D assignment points to TRBD1 (5 bases agree). Sequencing input: peripheral blood. This TCR was sampled from a human donor in a cohort sampled during active COVID-19. CDR3 loop: CASSGQGNQPQHF. The nucleotides are TGTGCCAGCAGCGGGCAGGGTAATCAGCCCCAGCATTTT.